This T cell receptor beta chain was sequenced in a study of blood T cell repertoires in COVID-19. Whole-study context: Specimens from acute and convalescent COVID-19 originated in the United States, Italy and Spain. The analysed material was cDNA or gDNA that came from T cells, B-cell-depleted T cells, or PBMCs.

Methods used by the authors: Cell counts per sample came from amplifying reference gene primers. Profiling relied on immunoSEQ multiplex PCR, and the TCRdb table lists in-frame clones only, not all of them. V, J and clone size derive from that table, while D and trimming were established from the DNA sequence. The repertoire holds around 90,000 clones, with 80% as singletons. The germline CDR1 and CDR2 sequences are MNHEY and SMNVEV (reference sequence). Trimming pared 0 bases from V and 0 bases from J, leaving 6 bases between. This CDR3 spans 15 amino acids. The sequenced sample consisted of peripheral blood. V is TRBV27 and J is TRBJ1-3, with D hard to call. The TCR originated in a human donor in a cohort sampled during active COVID-19. DNA of the CDR3: TGTGCCAGCAGTTTATCGAGCGGCTCTGGAAACACCATATATTTT. It codes for CASSLSSGSGNTIYF.